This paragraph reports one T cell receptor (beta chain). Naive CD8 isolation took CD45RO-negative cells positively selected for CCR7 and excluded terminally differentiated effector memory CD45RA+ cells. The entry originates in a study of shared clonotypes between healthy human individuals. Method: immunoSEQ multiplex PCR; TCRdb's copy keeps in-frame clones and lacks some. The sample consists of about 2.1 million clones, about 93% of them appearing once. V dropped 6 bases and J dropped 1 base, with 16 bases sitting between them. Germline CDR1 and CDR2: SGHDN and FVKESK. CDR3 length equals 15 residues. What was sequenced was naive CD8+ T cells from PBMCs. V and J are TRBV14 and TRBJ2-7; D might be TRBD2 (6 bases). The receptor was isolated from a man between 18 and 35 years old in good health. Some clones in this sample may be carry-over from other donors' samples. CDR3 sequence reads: CASSPEMGRSYEQYF. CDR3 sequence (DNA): TGTGCCAGCAGTCCCGAAATGGGGAGGTCCTACGAGCAGTACTTC.